This TCR beta chain was recovered during a study of PD-1 blockade in classical Hodgkin lymphoma. Specified time point: cycle 4 day 1 (C4D1), after five to seven weeks of nivolumab. Relapse after autologous stem cell transplantation occurred in every patient, and brentuximab vedotin exposure varied. This CDR3 spans 18 amino acids. V lost 5 bases, J lost 0 bases, and 12 bases stayed unmatched. The V gene's germline CDR1 is LNHDA and CDR2 SQIVND (reference sequence). The data were produced by immunoSEQ multiplex PCR, yet TCRdb's version contains in-frame clones alone and is incomplete. The data hold approximately 96,000 clones, with about 93% observed a single time.

The receptor comes from a human donor with classical Hodgkin lymphoma. Material: peripheral blood mononuclear cells (PBMCs), obtained before the fourth cycle of nivolumab. The chain joins TRBV19 to TRBJ2-5; TRBD1 agrees at 10 bases. The CDR3 here is CASSPGTGALIYQETQYF. DNA of the CDR3: TGTGCCAGTAGTCCGGGGACAGGGGCTCTTATTTACCAAGAGACCCAGTACTTC.